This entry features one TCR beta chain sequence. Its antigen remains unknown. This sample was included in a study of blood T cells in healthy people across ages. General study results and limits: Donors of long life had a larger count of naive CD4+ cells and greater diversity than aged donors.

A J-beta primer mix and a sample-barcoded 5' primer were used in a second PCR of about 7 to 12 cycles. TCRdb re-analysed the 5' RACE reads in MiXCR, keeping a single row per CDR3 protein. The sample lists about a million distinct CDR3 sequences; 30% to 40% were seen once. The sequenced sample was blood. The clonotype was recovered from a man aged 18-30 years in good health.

The chain's CDR3 is CASSPSWRRNTEAFF. The CDR3 region has the DNA TGTGCCAGCAGCCCGAGTTGGAGGAGGAACACTGAAGCTTTCTTT. J is TRBJ1-1 and V is TRBV7-2; D unclear. The CDR3 has 15 amino acids. Trimming took off 5 bases at V and 1 base at J, with 14 bases between the two ends. Per germline, CDR1 SGHTA and CDR2 FQGNSA.